Below, 14 T cell receptor beta chains from the same sample are listed, as sequenced in a study of OX40 agonist ivuxolimab in advanced cancers. Library construction relied on the immunoSEQ multiplex PCR assay. This immuneACCESS table, as held by TCRdb, lists in-frame sequences with V and J called but not all clones. Of the missing ones, under half trace to an unresolved V gene in checked studies; the others have no known cause. This sample is represented by roughly 54,000 clones; 80% to 90% of them were singletons. 1.4% of the sample is held by the ten biggest clonotypes. This specimen consisted of CD4+ or CD8+ T cells sorted from blood, obtained in a trial of the OX40 agonist ivuxolimab. All receptors derive from an adult with an advanced solid tumor such as melanoma, head and neck, liver or kidney cancer.

CDR3 residues: CASSHPNSKGELFF. Here the CDR3 DNA reads TGCGCCAGCAGCCACCCGAATAGTAAGGGTGAACTGTTTTTT. V and J are TRBV4-1 and TRBJ1-4, with no clear D. The length of the CDR3 is 14 residues. V lost 3 bases and J lost 12, with 17 bases in between. Germline V gene sequence: CDR1 MGHRA, CDR2 YSYEKL.

This chain joins TRBV5-6 and TRBJ2-5, with D unclear. The CDR3 spans 9 residues. Germline assignment: CDR1 SGHDT and CDR2 YYEEEE. V was trimmed by 8 bases and J by 2 bases, leaving 1 base between them. CDR3 sequence reads: CASQETQYF. The DNA for the CDR3 is TGTGCCAGTCAAGAGACCCAGTACTTC.

The V and J genes are TRBV30 and TRBJ1-2, with 10 bases fitting TRBD1. This CDR3 contains 14 residues. The germline V gene encodes CDR1 GTSNPN and CDR2 SVGIG (reference sequence). With 0 bases clipped from V and 6 bases from J, the junction kept 4 bases outside the gene matches. Written as DNA, the CDR3 is TGTGCCTGGAGTGTATACGGGACAGGGGATGGCTACACCTTC. Its protein product is CAWSVYGTGDGYTF.

The V gene is TRBV9, the J gene TRBJ1-2, with D hard to call. With 2 bases removed from V and 3 bases from J, the gap between germline ends came to 5 bases. The CDR3 loop spans 12 amino acids. Germline CDR1 and CDR2: SGDLS and YYNGEE. The CDR3 spells CASSVSDYGYTF. Here the CDR3 DNA reads TGTGCCAGCAGCGTGTCAGACTATGGCTACACCTTC.

The rearrangement joins TRBV7-9 to TRBJ2-5, with D perhaps matching TRBD1 (5 bases). V gave up 5 bases and J gave up 6 bases, with 16 bases separating them. CDR1 is SEHNR, CDR2 FQNEAQ, per germline (reference sequence). The CDR3 is made up of 14 amino acids. Here the CDR3 reads CASSRQRPRQTQYF. CDR3 sequence (DNA): TGTGCCAGCAGCCGACAGCGTCCCAGGCAGACCCAGTACTTC.

The chain combines TRBV6-5 with TRBJ1-1; 8 bases line up with TRBD1. The trim removed 2 bases at V and 2 bases at J, leaving 4 bases unmatched. The CDR3 is 15 residues long. From germline, CDR1 is MNHEY and CDR2 SVGAGI. The CDR3 spells CASSYGGQGNTEAFF. CDR3 nucleotide sequence: TGTGCCAGCAGTTACGGCGGACAGGGCAACACTGAAGCTTTCTTT.

The rearrangement joins TRBV9 to TRBJ2-6; TRBD1 is a possible D gene (5 bases). The CDR3 covers 17 residues. Germline assignment: CDR1 SGDLS and CDR2 YYNGEE. V lost 0 bases, J lost 0 bases, and 10 bases lay in between. The CDR3 spells CASSVAGQNSGANVLTF. DNA of the CDR3: TGTGCCAGCAGCGTAGCAGGGCAGAACTCTGGGGCCAACGTCCTGACTTTC.

The V gene is TRBV6-1, the J gene TRBJ2-3; D gene uncertain. Germline V gives CDR1 MNHNS, CDR2 SASEGT. V lost 3 bases to trimming and J lost 4 bases, with 11 bases between them. This CDR3 contains 14 residues. CDR3 sequence: CASSEDRVADTQYF. The DNA for the CDR3 is TGTGCCAGCAGTGAGGATCGGGTAGCAGATACGCAGTATTTT.

The genes are TRBV18 and TRBJ2-3; tentatively, D is TRBD1 (5 bases). The ends were cut back, 2 bases at V and 0 bases at J, with 6 bases in the middle. Germline V gives CDR1 KGHSH, CDR2 LQKENI. CDR3 length: 14 residues. In DNA, the CDR3 is TGTGCCAGCTCACCATCAGGGAGCACAGATACGCAGTATTTT. The encoded protein is CASSPSGSTDTQYF.

The gene calls are TRBV5-1 and TRBJ1-2; TRBD1 matches at 9 bases. V dropped 4 bases and J dropped 2; count of bases not matched to a gene: 6. Germline CDR1 and CDR2: SGHRS and YFSETQ. The CDR3 loop spans 15 amino acids. The chain's CDR3 is CASSPRTGVNYGYTF. DNA of the CDR3: TGCGCCAGCAGCCCCCGGACAGGGGTCAACTATGGCTACACCTTC. The full variable domain, with the rest looked up from reference TRBV5-1 and TRBJ1-2, is KAGVTQTPRYLIKTRGQQVTLSCSPISGHRSVSWYQQTPGQGLQFLFEYFSETQRNKGNFPGRFSGRQFSNSRSEMNVSTLELGDSALYLCASSPRTGVNYGYTFGSGTRLTVV.

The chain uses TRBV21-1 and TRBJ2-7; the table's D gene call, TRBD1, was not cross checked with the DNA. TRBV21-1 is a known pseudogene. The CDR3 covers 16 residues. CDR3 bases: TGTGCCAGCAGCAGGGACCGGACAGGGTCGTCCTACGAGCAGTACTTC. This codes for CASSRDRTGSSYEQYF.

J is TRBJ2-3 and V is TRBV18; no clear D gene. V was pared by 3 bases and J by 5 bases, with 6 bases between. There are 12 residues in the CDR3. In germline, CDR1 is KGHSH, CDR2 LQKENI. The CDR3, as DNA: TGTGCCAGCTCACCGGCCGGAGATACGCAGTATTTT. It codes for CASSPAGDTQYF.

The chain is built from TRBV19 and TRBJ2-6, with D perhaps matching TRBD2 (6 bases). The CDR3 sequence is 14 residues long. Germline V gives CDR1 LNHDA, CDR2 SQIVND (reference sequence). The ends were cut back, 8 bases at V and 0 bases at J, with 8 bases in the middle. The CDR3 nucleotides are TGTGCCAGTGTGCGGGGCTCTGGGGCCAACGTCCTGACTTTC. It is translated as CASVRGSGANVLTF.

This chain connects TRBV7-2 to TRBJ1-5, with D tentatively TRBD1 (6 bases). V was pared by 3 bases and J by 5 bases, with 8 bases between. CDR1 SGHTA and CDR2 FQGNSA come from the germline V gene. The CDR3 totals 13 residues. CDR3 in DNA: TGTGCCAGCAGCTTGGACAGCTATCAGCCCCAGCATTTT. Translated, it gives CASSLDSYQPQHF. Full variable domain (missing parts from reference TRBV7-2 and TRBJ1-5): GAGVSQSPSNKVTEKGKDVELRCDPISGHTALYWYRQSLGQGLEFLIYFQGNSAPDKSGLPSDRFSAERTGGSVSTLTIQRTQQEDSAVYLCASSLDSYQPQHFGDGTRLSIL.